Listed here is a single T cell receptor (beta chain). Its antigen is not yet known. Per-base quality was not reported, and no clone a single base away is much larger than it. The data are from a study of blood T cell repertoires in COVID-19 (dated by TCRdb to the early 2020s). Regarding the study in general: The collaborator samples originated in the United States, Italy and Spain and spanned the acute and convalescent phases of COVID-19. The samples were drawn from the first 160 participants of the ongoing ImmuneRACE study and from some 1,300 subjects provided by 6 global collaborators. The prospective study material was composed of cDNA or gDNA derived from T cells, B-cell-depleted T cells, or PBMCs. The dataset comprised deeply sampled blood TCRbeta repertoires from subjects exposed to, actively infected with, or recovered from COVID-19. The sample metadata nearly always contained a de-identified subject ID, COVID-19 status, age in years and sex. A freely available public database, intended as a resource for researchers studying the immune response to SARS-CoV-2, is where the repertoires were released. HLA class I and class II types, where available, came from metadata supplied by the sample provider rather than from assay-based typing. Paper-wide results and their limitations: The quantity of clinical and demographic metadata differed by source and by participant and was supplied without curation.

The immunoSEQ Assay, a bias-controlled multiplex PCR, was used to amplify TCRbeta CDR3 regions from genomic DNA. The source study handled its data this way. The number of nucleated cells in each sample was estimated by amplification of reference gene primers within the assay. Sequence reads were collapsed and filtered to measure the absolute abundance of every unique TCRbeta CDR3 rearrangement. For each sample, productive Simpson clonality was calculated as the square root of Simpson's diversity index over productive rearrangements. What TCRdb holds here is the immuneACCESS table cut down to in-frame rearrangements. Part of the clones is not present; checked against another copy, under half of the missing clones reflect an unresolved V gene, and the others are unexplained. Clone size and V and J calls were adopted from that table, with D and trimming inferred from the DNA. For this sample the table gives around 160,000 clones, of which approximately 92% were detected only once. The ten largest clones take up 13% of the sample.

V is reduced by 3 bases and J by 8 bases, leaving a spacing of 12 bases between them. The CDR3 numbers 13 residues from cysteine through phenylalanine. Only CDR3 DNA remains: 39 bases, in frame from the first base. Looking up the germline V gene yields CDR1 SGDLS and CDR2 YYNGEE. One collaborating source in Seattle enrolled patients during active infection and followed them longitudinally through the course of disease. Each collaborating institution followed its own protocols to collect whole blood in K2EDTA tubes. For TCRbeta analysis, collaborators shipped samples in one of three forms: frozen whole blood, isolated PBMCs, or DNA extracted from either of those sample types.

This sequence originates from a young man with COVID-19, enrolled during active disease. The chain was built from TRBV9 and TRBJ2-1; TRBD1 is possibly the D segment (6 matching bases). The sequenced material came from peripheral blood. The nucleotide sequence reads TGTGCCAGCAGCGCCGGGACACCCCATGAGCAGTTCTTC. It encodes CASSAGTPHEQFF.